This is a list of T cell receptor beta chains from one sample in a study of T cell responses to AZD1222 COVID-19 vaccine. Only in-frame clones appear in the TCRdb table, and some are missing; sequencing was by immunoSEQ multiplex PCR. The repertoire includes tens of thousands of clones, 89% of them detected once, and 2% to 3% sits in the top ten. Source: peripheral blood, taken on day 0 of AZD1222 vaccination. These receptors all stem from an adult in good health. CDR3s include the opening cysteine and the closing phenylalanine or tryptophan. Fields, in order: J gene, clone size, D gene, V gene, CDR3 protein, CDR3 DNA. A D gene is named only where the DNA matches it firmly. Expanded clones are given a class, and other clones once, few, many or no size at all.

j_gene: TRBJ2-5; abundance: NA; d_gene: NA; v_gene: TRBV12-3/TRBV12-4; CDR3aa: CASRRLQETQYF; CDR3nt: TGTGCCAGCAGACGACTGCAAGAGACCCAGTACTTC
j_gene: TRBJ1-1; abundance: NA; d_gene: TRBD1; v_gene: TRBV10-2; CDR3aa: CASSGTTGGGRTEAFF; CDR3nt: TGCGCCAGCAGTGGTACGACAGGGGGCGGACGCACTGAAGCTTTCTTT
j_gene: TRBJ2-6; abundance: NA; d_gene: TRBD1; v_gene: TRBV19; CDR3aa: CASSFGQGVSSGANVLTF; CDR3nt: TGTGCCAGTAGTTTTGGACAGGGGGTTTCCTCTGGGGCCAACGTCCTGACTTTC
j_gene: TRBJ1-1; abundance: NA; d_gene: NA; v_gene: TRBV5-3; CDR3aa: CARSLGVNTEAFF; CDR3nt: TGTGCCAGAAGCTTGGGGGTGAACACTGAAGCTTTCTTT
j_gene: TRBJ1-3; abundance: NA; d_gene: NA; v_gene: TRBV11-2; CDR3aa: CASRYRAGNTIYF; CDR3nt: TGTGCCAGCAGATACAGGGCTGGAAACACCATATATTTT
j_gene: TRBJ1-3; abundance: NA; d_gene: NA; v_gene: TRBV2; CDR3aa: CASSETRSGNTIYF; CDR3nt: TGTGCCAGCAGTGAGACCCGATCTGGAAACACCATATATTTT
j_gene: TRBJ2-7; abundance: NA; d_gene: NA; v_gene: TRBV3-1/TRBV3-2; CDR3aa: CASSQGAGALGYEQYF; CDR3nt: TGTGCCAGCAGCCAAGGGGCGGGGGCCTTAGGCTACGAGCAGTACTTC
j_gene: TRBJ2-1; abundance: NA; d_gene: TRBD2; v_gene: TRBV7-3; CDR3aa: CASSLRGGSYNEQFF; CDR3nt: TGTGCCAGCAGCTTACGGGGGGGCTCCTACAATGAGCAGTTCTTC
j_gene: TRBJ2-7; abundance: NA; d_gene: NA; v_gene: TRBV12-5; CDR3aa: CASGLRQSLFYEQYF; CDR3nt: TGTGCTAGTGGTTTGCGGCAGAGCCTATTTTACGAGCAGTACTTC
j_gene: TRBJ2-1; abundance: NA; d_gene: NA; v_gene: TRBV18; CDR3aa: CASSPGGTASYNEQFF; CDR3nt: TGTGCCAGCTCACCTGGTGGGACCGCGTCCTACAATGAGCAGTTCTTC
j_gene: TRBJ1-5; abundance: NA; d_gene: NA; v_gene: TRBV27; CDR3aa: CASSPTVINQPQHF; CDR3nt: TGTGCCAGCAGCCCGACAGTAATCAATCAGCCCCAGCATTTT
j_gene: TRBJ2-3; abundance: NA; d_gene: NA; v_gene: TRBV9; CDR3aa: CASSPRTMASTDTQYF; CDR3nt: TGTGCCAGCAGCCCCCGGACTATGGCTAGCACAGATACGCAGTATTTT
j_gene: TRBJ2-1; abundance: NA; d_gene: TRBD2; v_gene: TRBV7-9; CDR3aa: CASSLAFSGGPLLNNEQFF; CDR3nt: TGTGCCAGCAGCTTAGCCTTTAGCGGGGGCCCGCTTTTAAACAATGAGCAGTTCTTC
j_gene: TRBJ2-7; abundance: NA; d_gene: NA; v_gene: TRBV7-9; CDR3aa: CASNRLTSYEQYF; CDR3nt: TGTGCCAGCAACCGACTGACTAGCTACGAGCAGTACTTC
j_gene: TRBJ1-5; abundance: few; d_gene: NA; v_gene: TRBV21-1; CDR3aa: CASSKAGQGARDKHF; CDR3nt: TGTGCCAGCAGCAAAGCGGGGCAGGGGGCCCGAGACAAGCATTTT
j_gene: TRBJ1-1; abundance: NA; d_gene: NA; v_gene: TRBV18; CDR3aa: CASSPRPGGAQGTEAFF; CDR3nt: TGTGCCAGCTCACCCCGACCGGGGGGGGCGCAGGGCACTGAAGCTTTCTTT
j_gene: TRBJ1-5; abundance: NA; d_gene: TRBD1; v_gene: TRBV19; CDR3aa: CASSRQGGNQPQHF; CDR3nt: TGTGCCAGTAGCCGACAGGGGGGCAATCAGCCCCAGCATTTT
j_gene: TRBJ2-7; abundance: NA; d_gene: TRBD1; v_gene: TRBV11-1; CDR3aa: CASSPGQGAAYEQYF; CDR3nt: TGTGCCAGCAGCCCTGGACAGGGGGCGGCCTACGAGCAGTACTTC
j_gene: TRBJ1-5; abundance: many; d_gene: TRBD1; v_gene: TRBV6-2/TRBV6-3; CDR3aa: CASSYGGQGHSNQPQHF; CDR3nt: TGTGCCAGCAGTTACGGGGGACAGGGCCATAGCAATCAGCCCCAGCATTTT
j_gene: TRBJ2-1; abundance: NA; d_gene: TRBD2; v_gene: TRBV24-1; CDR3aa: CATSDPRLAGGEQFF; CDR3nt: TGTGCCACCAGTGATCCAAGACTAGCGGGGGGGGAGCAGTTCTTC
j_gene: TRBJ2-7; abundance: once; d_gene: NA; v_gene: TRBV11-2; CDR3aa: CASSLSVPSSYEQYF; CDR3nt: TGTGCCAGCAGCTTATCTGTCCCAAGCTCCTACGAGCAGTACTTC
j_gene: TRBJ2-3; abundance: NA; d_gene: NA; v_gene: TRBV10-2; CDR3aa: CASSERDTQYF; CDR3nt: TGCGCCAGCAGTGAGAGAGATACGCAGTATTTT
j_gene: TRBJ2-5; abundance: NA; d_gene: NA; v_gene: TRBV19; CDR3aa: CASSRGNQETQYF; CDR3nt: TGTGCCAGTAGTAGGGGGAATCAAGAGACCCAGTACTTC
j_gene: TRBJ2-7; abundance: NA; d_gene: NA; v_gene: TRBV3-1/TRBV3-2; CDR3aa: CASSQGPAGYEQYF; CDR3nt: TGTGCCAGCAGCCAAGGGCCAGCCGGCTACGAGCAGTACTTC
j_gene: TRBJ1-2; abundance: NA; d_gene: TRBD1; v_gene: TRBV12-5; CDR3aa: CASARDSTNYGYTF; CDR3nt: TGTGCTAGTGCCCGGGACAGCACTAACTATGGCTACACCTTC
j_gene: TRBJ2-7; abundance: NA; d_gene: TRBD2; v_gene: TRBV7-3; CDR3aa: CASSLASGSYYEQYF; CDR3nt: TGTGCCAGCAGCTTAGCTAGCGGTTCTTACTACGAGCAGTACTTC
j_gene: TRBJ2-7; abundance: NA; d_gene: NA; v_gene: TRBV4-3; CDR3aa: CASSQEQEYEQYF; CDR3nt: TGCGCCAGCAGCCAGGAACAGGAGTACGAGCAGTACTTC
j_gene: TRBJ1-5; abundance: NA; d_gene: NA; v_gene: TRBV6-6; CDR3aa: CASSLTGGQPQHF; CDR3nt: TGTGCCAGCAGTTTGACAGGCGGGCAGCCCCAGCATTTT
j_gene: TRBJ2-7; abundance: NA; d_gene: NA; v_gene: TRBV4-1; CDR3aa: CASSRGVGISYEQYF; CDR3nt: TGCGCCAGCAGCCGCGGGGTAGGGATCTCCTACGAGCAGTACTTC
j_gene: TRBJ2-7; abundance: NA; d_gene: NA; v_gene: TRBV25-1; CDR3aa: CASSEREPYEQYF; CDR3nt: TGTGCCAGCAGTGAGAGGGAGCCCTACGAGCAGTACTTC
j_gene: TRBJ2-2; abundance: NA; d_gene: NA; v_gene: TRBV7-3; CDR3aa: CASSPTTGELFF; CDR3nt: TGTGCCAGCAGCCCAACCACCGGGGAGCTGTTTTTT
j_gene: TRBJ1-4; abundance: NA; d_gene: NA; v_gene: TRBV29-1; CDR3aa: CSVGGGNNEKLFF; CDR3nt: TGCAGCGTTGGGGGGGGTAACAATGAAAAACTGTTTTTT
j_gene: TRBJ2-2; abundance: NA; d_gene: NA; v_gene: TRBV5-4; CDR3aa: CASSLANSKDTGELFF; CDR3nt: TGTGCCAGCAGCTTGGCCAACAGTAAGGACACCGGGGAGCTGTTTTTT
j_gene: TRBJ2-7; abundance: NA; d_gene: TRBD1; v_gene: TRBV5-1; CDR3aa: CASSAGQGPFYEQYF; CDR3nt: TGCGCCAGCAGCGCGGGACAGGGTCCTTTCTACGAGCAGTACTTC
j_gene: TRBJ1-1; abundance: NA; d_gene: NA; v_gene: TRBV6-2/TRBV6-3; CDR3aa: CASSYSGNAEAFF; CDR3nt: TGTGCCAGCAGTTACTCAGGGAACGCTGAAGCTTTCTTT
j_gene: TRBJ1-3; abundance: NA; d_gene: NA; v_gene: TRBV7-9; CDR3aa: CASSQDSSGNTIYF; CDR3nt: TGTGCCAGCAGCCAGGACAGCTCTGGAAACACCATATATTTT
j_gene: TRBJ2-2; abundance: NA; d_gene: NA; v_gene: TRBV18; CDR3aa: CASSPDSGELFF; CDR3nt: TGTGCCAGCTCACCAGACAGCGGGGAGCTGTTTTTT
j_gene: TRBJ1-5; abundance: few; d_gene: NA; v_gene: TRBV10-3; CDR3aa: CAISPAKHSNQPQHF; CDR3nt: TGTGCCATCAGTCCTGCCAAGCATAGCAATCAGCCCCAGCATTTT
j_gene: TRBJ1-1; abundance: NA; d_gene: NA; v_gene: TRBV11-2; CDR3aa: CASSRQIMNTEAFF; CDR3nt: TGTGCCAGCAGCCGACAGATAATGAACACTGAAGCTTTCTTT
j_gene: TRBJ2-5; abundance: once; d_gene: TRBD2; v_gene: TRBV5-1; CDR3aa: CASSLSGENQETQYF; CDR3nt: TGCGCCAGCTCCCTAAGCGGGGAGAATCAAGAGACCCAGTACTTC
j_gene: TRBJ2-1; abundance: NA; d_gene: NA; v_gene: TRBV7-8; CDR3aa: CASSFEGPYNEQFF; CDR3nt: TGTGCCAGCAGCTTTGAGGGGCCCTACAATGAGCAGTTCTTC
j_gene: TRBJ2-1; abundance: NA; d_gene: TRBD1; v_gene: TRBV30; CDR3aa: CAWKGQGKVDEQFF; CDR3nt: TGTGCCTGGAAGGGACAGGGGAAGGTCGATGAGCAGTTCTTC
j_gene: TRBJ1-2; abundance: few; d_gene: NA; v_gene: TRBV7-8; CDR3aa: CASSATSGWYGYTF; CDR3nt: TGTGCCAGCAGCGCCACCTCGGGGTGGTATGGCTACACCTTC
j_gene: TRBJ1-2; abundance: NA; d_gene: NA; v_gene: TRBV18; CDR3aa: CASSEAGGRVRYGYTF; CDR3nt: TGTGCCAGCTCTGAAGCGGGGGGGCGAGTTCGCTATGGCTACACCTTC
j_gene: TRBJ2-1; abundance: NA; d_gene: TRBD2; v_gene: TRBV9; CDR3aa: CASSVALGGRGVDEQFF; CDR3nt: TGTGCCAGCAGCGTAGCATTGGGCGGGAGGGGCGTCGATGAGCAGTTCTTC
j_gene: TRBJ1-6; abundance: NA; d_gene: NA; v_gene: TRBV2; CDR3aa: CASSEDGPGYSPLHF; CDR3nt: TGTGCCAGCAGTGAAGACGGACCGGGGTATTCACCCCTCCACTTT
j_gene: TRBJ1-1; abundance: NA; d_gene: NA; v_gene: TRBV10-2; CDR3aa: CASSDRASLNTEAFF; CDR3nt: TGCGCCAGCAGTGACAGAGCTTCCTTGAACACTGAAGCTTTCTTT
j_gene: TRBJ1-5; abundance: NA; d_gene: TRBD1; v_gene: TRBV2; CDR3aa: CASRRGLSNQPQHF; CDR3nt: TGTGCCAGCAGAAGGGGGCTTAGCAATCAGCCCCAGCATTTT